Presented here are 28 T cell receptor beta chains from one specimen sequenced in a study of cytomegalovirus exposure and HLA in healthy donors. Data came from immunoSEQ multiplex PCR; TCRdb stores just in-frame clones and leaves some out. The sample records approximately 160,000 clones, about 90% being singletons. Sequencing used PBMCs. The receptors originated from a woman aged 18-29 years in good health and CMV-seropositive.

The rearrangement links TRBV5-5 to TRBJ2-7, with 8 bases aligning to TRBD1. The ends lost 4 bases at V and 4 bases at J; junction bases unmatched: 13. The CDR3 is 16 amino acids. The germline CDR1 and CDR2 sequences are SGHKS and YYEKEE (reference sequence). In DNA form, the CDR3 reads TGTGCCAGCAGCATTGGATTCGGGACAGGACTTTACGAGCAGTACTTC. This encodes CASSIGFGTGLYEQYF. Combining the CDR3 with reference TRBV5-5 and TRBJ2-7 gives the whole variable domain DAGVTQSPTHLIKTRGQQVTLRCSPISGHKSVSWYQQVLGQGPQFIFQYYEKEERGRGNFPDRFSARQFPNYSSELNVNALLLGDSALYLCASSIGFGTGLYEQYFGPGTRLTVT.

This chain joins TRBV7-3 and TRBJ2-7; 9 bases agree with TRBD1. Germline CDR1 reads SGHTA; CDR2 reads FQGTGA. This CDR3 comprises 13 residues. V lost 7 bases and J lost 6; bases outside the gene matches: 7. The CDR3 nucleotides are TGTGCCAGCACCCTAGGACAGGGGTGCGAGCAGTACTTC. Its protein product is CASTLGQGCEQYF. Filled out from reference TRBV7-3 and TRBJ2-7, the complete variable domain reads GAGVSQTPSNKVTEKGKYVELRCDPISGHTALYWYRQSLGQGPEFLIYFQGTGAADDSGLPNDRFFAVRPEGSVSTLKIQRTERGDSAVYLCASTLGQGCEQYFGPGTRLTVT.

The gene calls are TRBV19 and TRBJ2-5; 9 bases align to TRBD1. From germline, CDR1 is LNHDA and CDR2 SQIVND (reference sequence). The V gene end was trimmed by 5 bases and the J gene end by 5 bases; junction bases not matched to a gene: 9. The CDR3 loop spans 15 amino acids. Here the CDR3 reads CASSAGDRVRETQYF. The CDR3 nucleotides are TGTGCCAGTAGTGCCGGGGACAGGGTAAGGGAGACCCAGTACTTC.

The chain couples TRBV6-5 to TRBJ2-7, with a weak D call TRBD2 (6 bases). The germline gives CDR1 MNHEY, CDR2 SVGAGI. Trimming took 0 bases from V and 5 from J, leaving 11 bases between them. The CDR3 contains 14 residues. The CDR3 DNA sequence: TGTGCCAGCAGTTACTCGAGGGAGGCGGACGAGCAGTACTTC. Its protein is CASSYSREADEQYF.

The chain combines TRBV18 with TRBJ1-1; the D is unclear. The CDR3 length is 14 residues. The V end was cut by 3 bases, the J end by 2 bases, with 10 bases between. Germline assignment: CDR1 KGHSH and CDR2 LQKENI. Written as DNA, the CDR3 is TGTGCCAGCTCACCTAATCGGGGTAACACTGAAGCTTTCTTT. Translating it yields CASSPNRGNTEAFF.

This chain connects TRBV9 to TRBJ2-3, with 11 bases identical to TRBD2. CDR1 SGDLS and CDR2 YYNGEE come from the germline V gene. The V segment lost 0 bases and the J segment 2 bases; nucleotides outside the gene matches: 14. This CDR3 contains 20 residues. The CDR3 region is CASSVVGLAGGPPLTDTQYF. The DNA for the CDR3 is TGTGCCAGCAGCGTAGTAGGGCTAGCGGGGGGTCCCCCTCTCACAGATACGCAGTATTTT.

The CDR3 DNA sequence: TGTGCCACCAGCAGAGATACAGTTGAGCAGTTCTTC. It yields the protein CATSRDTVEQFF. V and J are TRBV15 and TRBJ2-1; D remains unclear. The CDR3 spans 12 residues. Germline CDR1 reads LNHNV; CDR2 reads YYDKDF (reference sequence). Trimming pared 0 bases from V and 9 bases from J, leaving 6 bases between.

The V gene is TRBV30, the J gene TRBJ2-3; D remains ambiguous. Between the trimmed V and J ends, which lost 2 bases and 1 base, there was a span of 7 bases. Germline assignment: CDR1 GTSNPN and CDR2 SVGIG (reference sequence). This CDR3 region has 13 residues. Here the CDR3 reads CAWSPGGTDTQYF. CDR3 DNA sequence: TGTGCCTGGAGTCCCGGAGGCACAGATACGCAGTATTTT.

V is TRBV7-6 and J is TRBJ2-1, with 10 bases fitting TRBD2. After removal of 2 bases from V and 4 bases from J, the junction contained 2 bases not matched to a gene. CDR1 and CDR2 from the germline V gene are SGHVS and FNYEAQ. The CDR3 runs to 15 residues. The CDR3 is CASSLRLAGYNEQFF. CDR3 nucleotide sequence: TGTGCCAGCAGCTTACGACTAGCGGGTTACAATGAGCAGTTCTTC.

The V and J genes are TRBV6-6 and TRBJ1-5; 9 nucleotides agree with TRBD1. Germline V gene sequence: CDR1 MNHNY, CDR2 SVGAGI (reference sequence). Unmatched junction bases numbered 6, after V lost 2 bases and J lost 7 bases. This CDR3 has 15 residues. The chain's CDR3 is CASSYERQGGQPQHF. The CDR3 bases are TGTGCCAGCAGTTACGAGAGACAGGGGGGGCAGCCCCAGCATTTT.

The chain recombines TRBV4-1 with TRBJ2-2; D is possibly TRBD1 (5 bases). The CDR3 has 15 amino acids. V was trimmed by 0 bases and J by 9 bases, leaving 14 bases between them. CDR1 is MGHRA and CDR2 is YSYEKL in the germline V gene. Here the CDR3 DNA reads TGCGCCAGCAGCCAAGATATCTTCCAGGGCAGGGAGCTGTTTTTT. Protein product: CASSQDIFQGRELFF.

V is TRBV29-1 and J is TRBJ2-2, with D maybe TRBD2 (5 bases). The CDR3 is 13 amino acids. Trimming shortened V by 5 bases and J by 8 bases, and 15 bases separated the two germline ends. The germline gives CDR1 SQVTM, CDR2 ANQGSEA. DNA for the CDR3: TGCAGCGTTTTGGGAGCGGTCGGTGGGGAGCTGTTTTTT. It translates to CSVLGAVGGELFF.

The genes are TRBV7-2 and TRBJ2-7; 8 nucleotides line up with TRBD1. The CDR3 consists of 15 residues. The germline V gene encodes CDR1 SGHTA and CDR2 FQGNSA. The junction had 8 bases not matched to a gene; V was cut back by 5 bases and J by 2 bases. The CDR3 bases are TGTGCCAGCAGCCCTGGGACAGGAGGCCCCTACGAGCAGTACTTC. Its translation: CASSPGTGGPYEQYF.

The V and J genes are TRBV19 and TRBJ1-2, with 7 bases that match TRBD1. After removal of 5 bases from V and 4 bases from J, the junction contained 10 bases not matched to a gene. CDR3 length: 15 amino acids. Germline V gives CDR1 LNHDA, CDR2 SQIVND (reference sequence). The CDR3 loop is CASSPDREPLYGYTF. CDR3 DNA: TGTGCCAGTAGTCCTGACAGGGAGCCCCTCTATGGCTACACCTTC.

V gene TRBV6-5 combines with J gene TRBJ2-1; the D is unclear. V was cut by 0 bases and J by 4 bases, with 4 bases left in between. Per germline, CDR1 MNHEY and CDR2 SVGAGI. The CDR3 covers 13 residues. The CDR3, as DNA: TGTGCCAGCAGTTACTCGAGATACAATGAGCAGTTCTTC. This codes for CASSYSRYNEQFF.

In its sample, this clone was seen a few times. The gene calls are TRBV18 and TRBJ1-1; 7 bases fit TRBD1. V lost 2 bases and J lost 2; bases outside the gene matches: 11. This CDR3 region has 17 residues. CDR1 KGHSH and CDR2 LQKENI come from the germline V gene. The CDR3 sequence is CASSPNRQGRVNTEAFF. Here the CDR3 DNA reads TGTGCCAGCTCACCAAACCGACAGGGTAGGGTTAACACTGAAGCTTTCTTT.

This chain joins TRBV11-2 and TRBJ2-1; 7 nucleotides line up with TRBD1. This CDR3 contains 15 residues. Germline CDR1 SGHAT, CDR2 FQNNGV. J was trimmed by 8 bases and V by 7 bases; bases with no gene match: 14. CDR3 nucleotide sequence: TGTGCCAGCAAGGGGGCGTCGGGATCGGTATATGAGCAGTTCTTC. Protein: CASKGASGSVYEQFF.

The CDR3 DNA reads TGTGCCAGCACCGGGGACAGGGGGAGGGAGACCCAGTACTTC. Amino acid sequence: CASTGDRGRETQYF. The chain combines TRBV28 with TRBJ2-5; 11 bases are shared with TRBD1. This CDR3 comprises 14 residues. Germline V gene sequence: CDR1 MDHEN, CDR2 SYDVKM. Trimming at V came to 7 bases and at J to 5 bases, leaving 6 bases not matched to a gene.

The chain links TRBV27 to TRBJ2-3; 11 bases fit TRBD2. Trimming at V came to 5 bases and at J to 2 bases, leaving 9 bases not matched to a gene. There are 17 residues in the CDR3. Germline V gene lookup returns CDR1 MNHEY and CDR2 SMNVEV (reference sequence). CDR3 sequence (DNA): TGTGCCAGCAGTCTGGGGACTAGCGGACACATCACAGATACGCAGTATTTT. Translating it yields CASSLGTSGHITDTQYF.

The chain has TRBV9 and TRBJ2-3; TRBD2 matches at 11 bases. The junction had 4 bases not matched to a gene; V was cut back by 2 bases and J by 8 bases. The CDR3 has 14 residues. Germline V gene sequence: CDR1 SGDLS, CDR2 YYNGEE. CDR3 sequence: CASSVGTSGSTQYF. The CDR3 coding sequence is TGTGCCAGCAGCGTTGGGACTAGCGGTTCTACGCAGTATTTT.

The chain links TRBV11-2 to TRBJ1-2, with TRBD1 matching 12 bases. CDR1 SGHAT and CDR2 FQNNGV come from the germline V gene. Trimming took 4 bases from V and 4 from J; bases not matched to a gene: 10. There are 17 residues in the CDR3. The CDR3 DNA sequence: TGTGCCAGCAGCTCCGGGGGGGACAGGGGGCCAGTCTATGGCTACACCTTC. Translated, it gives CASSSGGDRGPVYGYTF.

As DNA, the CDR3 is TGTGCCAGCAGCGTAGGTGGACTAGCGGGGGTAGAGACCCAGTACTTC. It codes for CASSVGGLAGVETQYF. This rearrangement joins TRBV9 to TRBJ2-5; TRBD2 matches at 13 bases. The CDR3 is made up of 16 amino acids. V trimming: 0 bases; J trimming: 4 bases; junction bases outside the gene matches: 3. The germline V gene encodes CDR1 SGDLS and CDR2 YYNGEE.

The V and J genes are TRBV6-4 and TRBJ2-7; 9 nucleotides line up with TRBD1. Germline CDR1 is MRHNA and CDR2 is SNTAGT. This CDR3 comprises 13 residues. The V and J ends lost 9 bases and 7 bases, in that order; junction bases with no gene match: 10. CDR3 protein: CASRDRATGEQYF. CDR3 nucleotide sequence: TGTGCCAGTAGGGACAGGGCCACGGGGGAGCAGTACTTC.

This sequence joins TRBV7-9 and TRBJ1-1, with D unclear. CDR1 is SEHNR, CDR2 FQNEAQ, per germline (reference sequence). V was pared by 2 bases and J by 1 base, with 17 bases between. There are 17 residues in the CDR3. CDR3 amino acids: CASSLFGDSNRNTEAFF. In nucleotides, the CDR3 is TGTGCCAGCAGCTTATTCGGGGATTCCAATCGGAACACTGAAGCTTTCTTT.

Only one count was recorded for this clone. The chain recombines TRBV6-6 with TRBJ1-4; 8 nucleotides agree with TRBD1. This CDR3 is built from 14 residues. CDR1 is MNHNY, CDR2 SVGAGI, per germline (reference sequence). The V and J ends lost 7 bases and 8 bases, in that order; junction bases with no gene match: 9. CDR3 loop: CASTPGQALEKLFF. CDR3 in DNA: TGTGCCAGCACCCCGGGACAGGCGCTGGAAAAACTGTTTTTT.

V gene TRBV11-2 combines with J gene TRBJ2-1; 7 nucleotides line up with TRBD1. Germline values: CDR1 SGHAT, CDR2 FQNNGV. This CDR3 is built from 15 residues. J lost 4 bases, V lost 5 bases, and 8 bases had no gene match. As DNA, the CDR3 is TGTGCCAGCAGCAGCCAAGGGACAGTTTACAATGAGCAGTTCTTC. Translation: CASSSQGTVYNEQFF.

The chain is built from TRBV11-1 and TRBJ2-7, with 10 positions matching TRBD2. Per germline, CDR1 SGHAT and CDR2 FQDESV (reference sequence). The V segment lost 3 bases and the J segment 0 bases; nucleotides outside the gene matches: 8. The CDR3 loop spans 17 amino acids. In DNA form, the CDR3 reads TGTGCCAGCAGCTTTCTCCCAGCGGGGGGGAGCTCCTACGAGCAGTACTTC. It codes for CASSFLPAGGSSYEQYF. The full variable domain, in which reference TRBV11-1 and TRBJ2-7 provide the parts outside the CDR3, is EAEVAQSPRYKITEKSQAVAFWCDPISGHATLYWYRQILGQGPELLVQFQDESVVDDSQLPKDRFSAERLKGVDSTLKIQPAELGDSAMYLCASSFLPAGGSSYEQYFGPGTRLTVT.

This sequence joins TRBV6-6 and TRBJ1-2; 7 bases map to TRBD1. V lost 7 bases, J lost 2 bases, and 7 bases stayed unmatched. The CDR3 covers 14 residues. Germline V lookup: CDR1 MNHNY, CDR2 SVGAGI (reference sequence). This chain's CDR3 is CASTPGTANYGYTF. CDR3 nucleotide sequence: TGTGCCAGCACCCCCGGGACAGCAAACTATGGCTACACCTTC.